These T cell receptor beta chains were read from a single sample in a study of early T cells in non-severe SARS-CoV-2 infection. TCRdb called the 5' RACE reads again in MiXCR, with one record for every CDR3 protein. Among tens of thousands of distinct CDR3 sequences, roughly 4% were seen once, and the ten largest hold 4.4%. Sequenced input: whole blood. These receptors all stem from an adult who was a healthcare worker with PCR-confirmed SARS-CoV-2 infection or an uninfected control (not recorded which). Each CDR3 is given with its conserved first and last residue. Size tells how often a clone was seen (once, few, many) or the class of an expanded clone, and some rows leave it out.

TRBV7-2	TRBJ2-7	few	CASSLGSGDPYEQYF
TRBV3-1	TRBJ2-1	few	CASSQGAGPSYNEQFF
TRBV4-1	TRBJ2-1	many	CASSPGLSHEQFF
TRBV6-1	TRBJ1-1	many	CASRGPGTEAFF
TRBV5-4	TRBJ1-1	many	CASSLSGGADTEAFF
TRBV7-2	TRBJ1-1	few	CASTQNPRVTEAFF
TRBV27	TRBJ2-5	many	CASSLGERGTQYF
TRBV29-1	TRBJ1-2	many	CSVGTGEDYGYTF
TRBV28	TRBJ2-2	many	CASIGPLTGELFF
TRBV5-1	TRBJ2-1	many	CASSRQGGGTYNEQFF
TRBV12-3/TRBV12-4	TRBJ1-4	many	CASSSAHRGTGELFF
TRBV6-4	TRBJ2-1	NA	CASSETLSSYNEQFF
TRBV9	TRBJ2-7	many	CASSAPTGWEQYF
TRBV5-1	TRBJ2-5	many	CASSGTRDTQETQYF
TRBV29-1	TRBJ2-1	NA	CSVPRPPYNEQFF
TRBV28	TRBJ2-7	many	CASSSPRDSYEQYF
TRBV11-2	TRBJ2-4	many	CASSLSKNIQYF
TRBV28	TRBJ2-1	NA	CASSFPGHNEQFF
TRBV9	TRBJ2-7	many	CASSPSGSSASYEQYF
TRBV4-2	TRBJ1-6	many	CASSQVTGGGNSPLHF
TRBV9	TRBJ2-1	many	CASSVATGNEQFF
TRBV7-9	TRBJ2-7	many	CASSPGQGTAYEQYF
TRBV20-1	TRBJ1-1	many	CSGKGRRNTEAFF
TRBV18	TRBJ1-1	many	CASSPVKQFMNTEAFF
TRBV2	TRBJ2-4	many	CASNNREGDIQYF
TRBV6-1	TRBJ1-1	NA	CASRQGRRDTEAFF
TRBV28	TRBJ2-7	many	CAIFTQALEQYF
TRBV18	TRBJ2-5	NA	CASSPRGIETQYF
TRBV6-2/TRBV6-3	TRBJ2-3	many	CASSDGGRTEYF
TRBV6-6	TRBJ2-6	many	CASSGTGTGANVLTF
TRBV28	TRBJ2-7	many	CASKGNEQYF
TRBV29-1	TRBJ2-3	few	CSVSGTSGRDTQYF
TRBV19	TRBJ2-6	many	CASSISARGPGANVLTF
TRBV27	TRBJ2-5	medium-sized	CASSLGGQKTQYF
TRBV12-3/TRBV12-4	TRBJ2-7	few	CASSWTSGKSYEQYF
TRBV18	TRBJ1-5	many	CASSEGQSTNQPQHF
TRBV20-1	TRBJ2-3	few	CSALGLAGGRRDTQYF
TRBV28	TRBJ1-2	many	CASSLRGVANYGYTF
TRBV28	TRBJ2-5	many	CASSPTSASQETQYF
TRBV25-1	TRBJ2-7	NA	CASSEEGARYEQYF
TRBV7-2	TRBJ2-3	few	CASSFLAGTDTQYF
TRBV11-3	TRBJ2-2	many	CASSLTRSTGELFF
TRBV5-6	TRBJ2-3	NA	CASSLKQNTDTQYF
TRBV5-6	TRBJ1-1	many	CASSLQGGVLKRAFF
TRBV20-1	TRBJ2-3	many	CSARMGLASPDTQYF
TRBV7-8	TRBJ1-4	few	CASSLFTAATNEKLFF